This TCR beta chain was sequenced for a study of radiotherapy plus CTLA-4 blockade in lung cancer. Broader study findings: Per reports, early blood T cell clone dynamics, plus interferon-beta, forecast response most strongly. Subsequent to radiotherapy plus ipilimumab, tumor-derived TCR clones underwent expansion in blood.

TCRdb's copy holds only in-frame clones and misses some; the assay was immunoSEQ multiplex PCR. The sample lists approximately 46,000 clones, more than 75% occurring once. Points on this clone: Its antigen remains unidentified.

This CDR3 is 12 amino acids long. V lost 7 bases, J lost 4 bases, and 10 bases lay in between. Germline CDR1 and CDR2: MDHEN and SYDVKM. This chain uses TRBV28 with TRBJ1-2; D possibly corresponds to TRBD1 (6 bases). The material sequenced was peripheral blood, taken from a patient treated with radiotherapy plus ipilimumab. The sequence derives from a human donor with non-small cell lung cancer whose response to radiotherapy plus ipilimumab could not be evaluated. This CDR3 reads CASNGQSYGYTF. The CDR3, as DNA: TGTGCCAGCAATGGACAGAGCTATGGCTACACCTTC.